Each of the 19 T cell receptor beta chains below was sequenced from the same sample in a study of T-cell memory formation after mild COVID-19. TCRdb reprocessed the 5' RACE reads via MiXCR and lists one record per CDR3 protein. Among about 100,000 distinct CDR3 sequences listed, roughly 11% were seen once. The sequenced sample consisted of PBMCs or a T cell subset sorted from them (not recorded which). Receptors were obtained from a man aged 18 to 35 who had mild COVID-19 (a few samples of this study predate the infection). Cell type and time point are not known.

This sequence joins TRBV5-1 and TRBJ1-4; no clear D gene. The CDR3 is made up of 14 amino acids. Between the trimmed V and J ends, which lost 0 bases and 8 bases, there was a span of 11 bases. Germline CDR1 is SGHRS and CDR2 is YFSETQ. CDR3 amino acids: CASSLAGRREKLFF. In DNA form, the CDR3 reads TGCGCCAGCAGCTTGGCCGGCCGGCGGGAAAAACTGTTTTTT.

This chain uses TRBV27 with TRBJ2-5; perhaps TRBD2 as D (6 bases). The CDR3 length is 15 residues. Germline CDR1 MNHEY, CDR2 SMNVEV (reference sequence). Trimming pared 2 bases from V and 2 bases from J, leaving 12 bases between. CDR3 in DNA: TGTGCCAGCAGTTTAACGGGGGTCTTTCAAGAGACCCAGTACTTC. It is translated as CASSLTGVFQETQYF.

This clonotype turned up a few times. The rearrangement uses TRBV11-2 and TRBJ2-1, with 14 bases fitting TRBD2. Trimming removed 1 base from V and 9 bases from J; junction bases left unmatched: 8. The CDR3 has 17 amino acids. CDR1 is SGHAT and CDR2 is FQNNGV in the germline V gene. The DNA of the CDR3 is TGTGCCAGCAGCTTAGGTAGGACTAGCGGGGGGCGCGTTGAGCAGTTCTTC. Its protein is CASSLGRTSGGRVEQFF.

This chain links TRBV2 with TRBJ2-3, with 7 bases fitting TRBD2. The CDR3 has 18 residues. V shed 4 bases, J shed 1 base, and the junction held 14 bases outside the gene matches. Germline lookup yields CDR1 SNHLY and CDR2 FYNNEI. CDR3 region: CASSARLAVLSGTDTQYF. Written as DNA, the CDR3 is TGTGCCAGCAGTGCCAGGCTAGCGGTTTTGTCGGGCACAGATACGCAGTATTTT. The entire variable domain, with the rest obtained from reference TRBV2 and TRBJ2-3, is as follows: EPEVTQTPSHQVTQMGQEVILRCVPISNHLYFYWYRQILGQKVEFLVSFYNNEISEKSEIFDDQFSVERPDGSNFTLKIRSTKLEDSAMYFCASSARLAVLSGTDTQYFGPGTRLTVL.

CDR3 coding DNA: TGTGCCAGCAGCTTGGTGGGGCAGGGGCCCCAGCCCCAGCATTTT. Encoded protein: CASSLVGQGPQPQHF. The chain combines TRBV5-5 with TRBJ1-5, with D perhaps matching TRBD1 (6 bases). CDR1 and CDR2 from the germline V gene are SGHKS and YYEKEE (reference sequence). CDR3 length equals 15 residues. With 0 bases removed from V and 7 bases from J, the gap between germline ends came to 14 bases.

This clonotype has just a few counts. The chain combines TRBV10-3 with TRBJ2-2, with TRBD1 matching over 9 bases. V was pared by 6 bases and J by 1 base, with 3 bases of the junction left unmatched. The CDR3 loop spans 15 amino acids. CDR1 is ENHRY and CDR2 is SYGVKD in the germline V gene. CDR3 sequence: CAISKDRGNTGELFF. Here the CDR3 DNA reads TGTGCCATCAGCAAGGACAGGGGGAACACCGGGGAGCTGTTTTTT.

This clonotype was detected only a few times. The chain uses TRBV7-8 and TRBJ2-7; D might be TRBD2 (5 bases). CDR1 is SGHVS, CDR2 FQNEAQ, per germline. Trimming stripped 5 bases from V and 0 bases from J, with 14 bases between. This CDR3 contains 15 residues. This chain's CDR3 is CASSPVVGGSYEQYV. The CDR3 nucleotides read TGTGCCAGCAGCCCTGTTGTAGGAGGCTCCTACGAGCAGTACGTC.

The chain joins TRBV7-9 to TRBJ2-3; D remains ambiguous. The length of the CDR3 is 10 residues. The V and J ends lost 11 bases and 6 bases respectively, with 9 bases between them. Per the germline V gene, CDR1 is SEHNR and CDR2 is FQNEAQ (reference sequence). The CDR3 sequence is CAPFVDTQYF. CDR3 DNA: TGTGCCCCTTTTGTGGATACGCAGTATTTT.

The chain carries TRBV4-3 and TRBJ2-3; TRBD2 is a possible D gene (5 bases). The CDR3 consists of 17 residues. The V end was cut by 1 base, the J end by 1 base, with 15 bases between. Germline CDR1 LGHNA, CDR2 YSLEER. CDR3 loop: CASSQGERAPGTDTQYF. The CDR3 region has the DNA TGCGCCAGCAGCCAAGGCGAGAGGGCGCCGGGCACAGATACGCAGTATTTT.

This chain links TRBV2 with TRBJ2-7, with D perhaps assigned TRBD1 or TRBD2 (5 bases each). CDR1 and CDR2 from the germline V gene are SNHLY and FYNNEI. This CDR3 is built from 17 residues. V was pared by 4 bases and J by 7 bases, with 26 bases between. Here the CDR3 reads CASSGYHGTGTLGEQYF. The DNA for the CDR3 is TGTGCCAGCAGTGGGTACCACGGTACCGGGACCTTAGGAGAGCAGTACTTC.

The chain has TRBV7-9 and TRBJ1-1; 8 bases map to TRBD1. Unmatched junction bases numbered 4, after V lost 0 bases and J lost 4 bases. This CDR3 region has 15 residues. The germline V gene has CDR1 SEHNR and CDR2 FQNEAQ (reference sequence). CDR3 bases: TGTGCCAGCAGCTTAGCGACAGGGGTGGGCACTGAAGCTTTCTTT. Amino acid sequence: CASSLATGVGTEAFF.

The chain links TRBV29-1 to TRBJ2-1; 10 nucleotides align to TRBD2. Germline CDR1 and CDR2: SQVTM and ANQGSEA. The CDR3 loop spans 14 amino acids. The chain's CDR3 is CRVLSSGGADEQFF. CDR3 nucleotides: TGCAGAGTTCTCTCTAGCGGGGGAGCTGATGAGCAGTTCTTC.

This clonotype was counted only a few times. The chain joins TRBV2 to TRBJ2-1; the match to TRBD1 covers 8 bases. Germline loops: CDR1 SNHLY, CDR2 FYNNEI. With V trimmed by 3 bases and J by 4 bases, 8 bases remained unmatched. CDR3 length: 16 residues. This CDR3 is CASSEIGDRIYNEQFF. As DNA, the CDR3 is TGTGCCAGCAGTGAGATCGGGGACAGGATTTACAATGAGCAGTTCTTC.

This chain uses TRBV27 with TRBJ1-2; maybe TRBD1 (6 bases). V lost 7 bases, J lost 8 bases, and 20 bases lay in between. Germline CDR1 MNHEY, CDR2 SMNVEV (reference sequence). The CDR3 runs 14 residues. CDR3 amino acids: CASTPVGGLVGYTF. The CDR3 DNA sequence: TGTGCCAGCACCCCCGTTGGGGGGCTGGTCGGCTACACCTTC.

This clonotype has a count of ten or more. V gene TRBV6-5 combines with J gene TRBJ2-5; 7 bases line up with TRBD1. V trimming: 4 bases; J trimming: 4 bases; junction bases outside the gene matches: 3. CDR3 length: 13 residues. Germline V gene lookup returns CDR1 MNHEY and CDR2 SVGAGI. As DNA, the CDR3 is TGTGCCAGCAGTTCGGGACAGCGAGAGACCCAGTACTTC. The encoded protein is CASSSGQRETQYF.

This clonotype was recorded at least ten times. A read error may produce the germline difference seen at one junction end. The rearrangement joins TRBV7-7 to TRBJ2-1, with 12 bases lining up with TRBD1. CDR1 and CDR2 from the germline V gene are SSHAT and FNYEAQ (reference sequence). The length of the CDR3 is 15 residues. CDR3 amino acids: CASSSWGTGGDEQFF. The CDR3 DNA follows: TGTGCTAGCAGCTCTTGGGGGACAGGGGGCGATGAGCAGTTCTTC.

The chain joins TRBV7-8 to TRBJ2-1, with 7 bases that match TRBD1. From germline, CDR1 is SGHVS and CDR2 FQNEAQ. The CDR3 is made up of 17 amino acids. The J segment lost 6 bases and the V segment lost 3 bases, leaving 14 bases of the junction unmatched. The CDR3 loop reads CASSFLVGTGVGNEQFF. The CDR3, as DNA: TGTGCCAGCAGCTTTTTGGTTGGCACAGGGGTAGGCAATGAGCAGTTCTTC. Filled out from reference TRBV7-8 and TRBJ2-1, the complete variable domain reads GAGVSQSPRYKVAKRGQDVALRCDPISGHVSLFWYQQALGQGPEFLTYFQNEAQLDKSGLPSDRFFAERPEGSVSTLKIQRTQQEDSAVYLCASSFLVGTGVGNEQFFGPGTRLTVL.

V is TRBV6-1 and J is TRBJ2-7; D is undetermined. Trimming cost V 3 bases and J 3 bases, with 9 bases left between them. The V gene's germline CDR1 is MNHNS and CDR2 SASEGT. The CDR3 has 13 amino acids. This CDR3 is CASSEGSVYEQYV. The CDR3 DNA follows: TGTGCCAGCAGTGAGGGCAGTGTCTACGAGCAGTACGTC.

The chain recombines TRBV10-2 with TRBJ1-1; unclear D gene. The V gene's germline CDR1 is WSHSY and CDR2 SAAADI. The V gene lost 8 bases and the J gene lost 0 bases, with 13 bases spanning the gap. CDR3 size: 14 residues. The CDR3 DNA reads TGCGCCAGCTCTTCGGAGACCTTGAACACTGAAGCTTTCTTT. Translated: CASSSETLNTEAFF.